The 21 T cell receptor beta chains below were found in one sample sequenced in a study of T cells in Graves' hyperthyroidism and ophthalmopathy. Amplification of TCR beta CDR3 regions used RNA as the template. The HTBI primer set drove a first-round RT-PCR of the TCR CDR3. TCRdb itself ran the multiplex PCR reads through MiXCR, one entry per CDR3 protein. The profile shows over 700,000 distinct CDR3 sequences, 35% of them singletons. The sample was blood. The receptors come from a woman aged 40 to 50 with Graves' hyperthyroidism.

This clonotype was seen repeatedly, ten times or more. The genes are TRBV6-5 and TRBJ2-2; tentative D call: TRBD2 (5 bases). The length of the CDR3 is 14 residues. The germline V gene encodes CDR1 MNHEY and CDR2 SVGAGI. Trimming cost V 4 bases and J 9 bases, with 15 bases left between them. The CDR3 sequence is CASSSPREGRELFF. CDR3 bases: TGTGCCAGCAGTTCTCCCCGTGAGGGTAGGGAGCTGTTTTTT.

J is TRBJ1-5 and V is TRBV13; the D is unclear. V was shortened by 9 bases and J by 3 bases, with 12 bases between the two germline ends. CDR1 and CDR2 (germline): PRHDT, FYEKMQ (reference sequence). The CDR3 runs to 13 residues. CDR3 bases: TGTGCCAGGTCAGAAAGCAACAATCAGCCCCAGCATTTT. It specifies CARSESNNQPQHF.

This clonotype was detected ten times or more. This chain uses TRBV7-2 with TRBJ2-7, with TRBD2 identical over 13 bases. This CDR3 contains 15 residues. V was pared by 1 base and J by 4 bases, with 1 base of the junction left unmatched. CDR1 SGHTA and CDR2 FQGNSA come from the germline V gene. This CDR3 is CASSLGTSGRYEQYF. Written as DNA, the CDR3 is TGTGCCAGCAGCTTAGGGACTAGCGGGAGATACGAGCAGTACTTC.

The chain combines TRBV19 with TRBJ1-5; tentatively, D is TRBD1 (5 bases). CDR3 length equals 15 residues. Trimming cost V 8 bases and J 4 bases, with 18 bases left between them. CDR1 is LNHDA, CDR2 SQIVND, per germline (reference sequence). The CDR3 sequence: CASQTQGLLNQPQHF. CDR3 sequence (DNA): TGTGCCAGTCAGACCCAGGGCCTCTTAAATCAGCCCCAGCATTTT.

This clonotype has more than one count but fewer than ten. The chain is built from TRBV7-8 and TRBJ2-5; TRBD2 matches 8 bases. V lost 5 bases, J lost 0 bases, and 8 bases stayed unmatched. Per the germline V gene, CDR1 is SGHVS and CDR2 is FQNEAQ. CDR3 length equals 16 residues. CDR3 region: CASSPHRGGYQETQYF. DNA of the CDR3: TGTGCCAGCAGCCCCCACCGGGGGGGGTACCAAGAGACCCAGTACTTC. Complete variable domain (other parts from reference TRBV7-8 and TRBJ2-5): GAGVSQSPRYKVAKRGQDVALRCDPISGHVSLFWYQQALGQGPEFLTYFQNEAQLDKSGLPSDRFFAERPEGSVSTLKIQRTQQEDSAVYLCASSPHRGGYQETQYFGPGTRLLVL.

The J gene is TRBJ1-6, the V gene TRBV19; 9 bases agree with TRBD1. Trimming at V came to 6 bases and at J to 6 bases, leaving 6 bases not matched to a gene. The CDR3 is made up of 15 amino acids. CDR1 is LNHDA and CDR2 is SQIVND in the germline V gene (reference sequence). CDR3 in amino acids: CASSPTDRGNSPLHF. The CDR3 DNA reads as TGTGCCAGTAGCCCAACGGACAGGGGTAATTCACCCCTCCACTTT. The entire variable domain, with the rest obtained from reference TRBV19 and TRBJ1-6, is as follows: DGGITQSPKYLFRKEGQNVTLSCEQNLNHDAMYWYRQDPGQGLRLIYYSQIVNDFQKGDIAEGYSVSREKKESFPLTVTSAQKNPTAFYLCASSPTDRGNSPLHFGNGTRLTVT.

This chain links TRBV6-5 with TRBJ1-1; no clear D gene. The CDR3 consists of 13 residues. CDR1 MNHEY and CDR2 SVGAGI come from the germline V gene. Trimming cost V 6 bases and J 1 base, with 9 bases left between them. The CDR3 sequence: CASRGKGNTEAFF. CDR3 in DNA: TGTGCCAGCAGGGGGAAGGGGAACACTGAAGCTTTCTTT.

This clonotype was counted a few times. The conserved phenylalanine or tryptophan is not found at the CDR3 terminus, so this likely reflects a read error. V and J are TRBV2 and TRBJ1-5; D remains unclear. The CDR3 runs to 15 residues. Trimming cost V 9 bases and J 4 bases, with 19 bases left between them. Germline assignment: CDR1 SNHLY and CDR2 FYNNEI. For the CDR3, the DNA is TGTGCCAGTTACCGGACCGCCTCAGCTAATCAGCCCCAGCATCTT. Its translation is CASYRTASANQPQHL.

The genes are TRBV29-1 and TRBJ1-1, with TRBD1 matching 9 bases. The CDR3 sequence is 13 residues long. Per the germline V gene, CDR1 is SQVTM and CDR2 is ANQGSEA. J gave up 4 bases and V 6 bases, and 6 bases lay outside the gene matches. CDR3 protein: CSVAGTGSTEAFF. DNA for the CDR3: TGCAGCGTCGCCGGGACAGGGAGCACTGAAGCTTTCTTT. Together with reference TRBV29-1 and TRBJ1-1, the CDR3 gives the full variable domain: SAVISQKPSRDICQRGTSLTIQCQVDSQVTMMFWYRQQPGQSLTLIATANQGSEATYESGFVIDKFPISRPNLTFSTLTVSNMSPEDSSIYLCSVAGTGSTEAFFGQGTRLTVV.

This clonotype was seen ten or more times. CDR3 in amino acids: CASSTRQGETGELFF. In DNA form, the CDR3 reads TGTGCCAGCAGCACTAGACAGGGGGAGACCGGGGAGCTGTTTTTT. V is TRBV7-2 and J is TRBJ2-2; 9 bases are a match to TRBD1. V was pared by 5 bases and J by 5 bases, with 6 bases of the junction left unmatched. Looked up from germline, CDR1 is SGHTA and CDR2 is FQGNSA. This CDR3 is built from 15 residues.

This clonotype appeared many times. The V gene is TRBV9, the J gene TRBJ1-1; D not resolved. The CDR3 has 15 amino acids. The V end lost 2 bases, the J end lost 6 bases, and 17 bases lay between the germline ends. The germline gives CDR1 SGDLS, CDR2 YYNGEE. The CDR3: CASSVGPGLYPEAFF. The DNA for the CDR3 is TGTGCCAGCAGCGTTGGTCCCGGACTCTATCCTGAAGCTTTCTTT.

This clonotype was detected many times. The chain links TRBV10-2 to TRBJ1-1; D unclear. Trimming left V 7 bases short and J 1 base short, with 10 bases between. Germline V gene data show CDR1 as WSHSY and CDR2 as SAAADI. This CDR3 comprises 13 residues. The CDR3 DNA reads TGCGCCAGCAATGGGCTGGGGAACACTGAAGCTTTCTTT. This encodes CASNGLGNTEAFF.

This clonotype has a count of ten or more. The chain has TRBV14 and TRBJ2-7; no definite D call. The CDR3 extends over 13 amino acids. The V gene's germline CDR1 is SGHDN and CDR2 FVKESK. Trimming stripped 0 bases from V and 4 bases from J, with 7 bases between. CDR3 DNA sequence: TGTGCCAGCAGCCAAGATCCCCTTTACGAGCAGTACTTC. Residues: CASSQDPLYEQYF.

The rearrangement joins TRBV29-1 to TRBJ1-2; the D is unclear. CDR3 length: 13 residues. The germline V gene has CDR1 SQVTM and CDR2 ANQGSEA. The V and J ends lost 7 bases and 6 bases respectively, with 18 bases between them. The CDR3 sequence is CSDRRETGHGYTF. DNA for the CDR3: TGCAGCGACCGCCGGGAGACCGGTCATGGCTACACCTTC.

This clonotype was counted many times. The rearrangement joins TRBV20-1 to TRBJ2-7; D remains ambiguous. This CDR3 spans 12 amino acids. Per germline, CDR1 DFQATT and CDR2 SNEGSKA (reference sequence). V was pared by 3 bases and J by 6 bases, with 12 bases between. CDR3 sequence (DNA): TGCAGTGCTAGTCAGACTCGAGCCGAGCAGTACTTC. This codes for CSASQTRAEQYF.

This clonotype was observed a handful of times. A much bigger clone sits one base away, suggesting this may be a read error. V gene TRBV19 combines with J gene TRBJ1-5, with unresolved D. Germline V gene lookup returns CDR1 LNHDA and CDR2 SQIVND (reference sequence). The CDR3 is 12 amino acids. V shed 3 bases and J shed 1 base, with 1 base lying between them. DNA of the CDR3: TGTGCCAGTAGTATGAGCAATCAGCCCCAGCATTTT. It codes for CASSMSNQPQHF.

This clonotype was counted only a few times. The chain has TRBV5-1 and TRBJ1-1, with 7 bases aligning to TRBD1. This CDR3 has 17 residues. Germline-derived CDR1 and CDR2 are SGHRS and YFSETQ. J lost 0 bases, V lost 0 bases, and 8 bases had no gene match. This CDR3 reads CASSLDPGQSMNTEAFF. CDR3 bases: TGCGCCAGCAGCTTGGATCCGGGACAGAGTATGAACACTGAAGCTTTCTTT.

As regards this clonotype: Mismatch with germline at one junction end may stem from a read error. This sequence joins TRBV5-4 and TRBJ1-2; the D gene is possibly TRBD1 (6 bases). There are 16 residues in the CDR3. Germline V gene data show CDR1 as SGHNT and CDR2 as YYREEE (reference sequence). CDR3 sequence reads: CASSHYVTGGAGGYTF. The CDR3 DNA reads as TGCGCCAGCAGCCATTATGTAACGGGGGGGGCGGGCGGCTACACCTTC. The full variable domain, with the rest looked up from reference TRBV5-4 and TRBJ1-2, is ETGVTQSPTHLIKTRGQQVTLRCSSQSGHNTVSWYQQALGQGPQFIFQYYREEENGRGNFPPRFSGLQFPNYSSELNVNALELDDSALYLCASSHYVTGGAGGYTFGSGTRLTVV.

Details on this clonotype: This may stem from a read error, because a much larger clone lies one nucleotide away. The chain has TRBV20-1 and TRBJ2-7; TRBD2 aligns across 14 bases. Germline V CDR1 and CDR2: DFQATT, SNEGSKA (reference sequence). This CDR3 contains 13 residues. V was pared by 3 bases and J by 13 bases, with 8 bases of the junction left unmatched. The CDR3 sequence: CSARAGLAGAHYF. For the CDR3, the DNA is TGCAGTGCTAGGGCGGGACTAGCGGGGGCGCATTACTTC.

In its sample, this clonotype was seen many times. The CDR3 nucleotides are TGTGCCAGCAGCTCGCAAGGGGGGCATCAGCCCCAGCATTTT. Residues: CASSSQGGHQPQHF. The chain has TRBV7-9 and TRBJ1-5; possibly TRBD1 for D (6 bases). The length of the CDR3 is 14 residues. Trimming took off 4 bases at V and 5 bases at J, with 12 bases between the two ends. From germline, CDR1 is SEHNR and CDR2 FQNEAQ (reference sequence).

This clonotype was counted only a few times. V usage is TRBV10-3 and J usage is TRBJ2-2; perhaps TRBD2 as D (7 bases). The CDR3 covers 13 residues. Germline-derived CDR1 and CDR2 are ENHRY and SYGVKD. V was trimmed by 7 bases and J by 5 bases, leaving 11 bases between them. CDR3 DNA sequence: TGTGCCATCAACAGGGAGGGGACCGGGGAGCTGTTTTTT. As protein: CAINREGTGELFF.